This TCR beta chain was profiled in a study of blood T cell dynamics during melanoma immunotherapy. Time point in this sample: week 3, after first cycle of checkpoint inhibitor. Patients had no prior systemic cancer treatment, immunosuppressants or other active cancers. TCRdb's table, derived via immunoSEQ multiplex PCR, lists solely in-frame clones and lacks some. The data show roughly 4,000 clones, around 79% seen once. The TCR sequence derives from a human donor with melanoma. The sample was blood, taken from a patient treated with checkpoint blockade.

CDR3 DNA: TGTGCCAGCAGCTCCCTCATCGGGACAGGTTCCTACGAGCAGTACTTC. Translated, it gives CASSSLIGTGSYEQYF. The rearrangement links TRBV11-2 to TRBJ2-7, with TRBD1 matching 8 bases. V shed 4 bases and J 1 base; nucleotides not matched to a gene: 9. Germline CDR1 is SGHAT and CDR2 is FQNNGV. This CDR3 contains 16 residues.